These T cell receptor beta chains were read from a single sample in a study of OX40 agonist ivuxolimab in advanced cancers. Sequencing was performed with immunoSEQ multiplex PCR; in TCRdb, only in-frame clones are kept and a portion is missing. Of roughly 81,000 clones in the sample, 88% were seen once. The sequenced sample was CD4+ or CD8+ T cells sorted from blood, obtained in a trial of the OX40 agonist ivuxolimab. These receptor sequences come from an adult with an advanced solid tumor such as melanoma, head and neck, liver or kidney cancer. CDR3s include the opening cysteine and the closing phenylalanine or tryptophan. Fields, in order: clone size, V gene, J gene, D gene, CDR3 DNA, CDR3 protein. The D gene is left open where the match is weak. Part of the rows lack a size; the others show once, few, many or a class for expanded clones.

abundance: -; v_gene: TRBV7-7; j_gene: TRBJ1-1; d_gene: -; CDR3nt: TGTGCTAGCAGCCCGAGCCCATACACTGAAGCTTTCTTT; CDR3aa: CASSPSPYTEAFF
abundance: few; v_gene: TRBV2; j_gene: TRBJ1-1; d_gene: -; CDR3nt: TGTGCCAGCAGTGAGCAGGGAACGAACACTGAAGCTTTCTTT; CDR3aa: CASSEQGTNTEAFF
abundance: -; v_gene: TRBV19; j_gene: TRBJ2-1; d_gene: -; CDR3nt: TGTGCCAGTAGATATTGGGGTGAGCAGTTCTTC; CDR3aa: CASRYWGEQFF
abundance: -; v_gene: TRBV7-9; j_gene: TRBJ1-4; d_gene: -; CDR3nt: TGTGCCAGCAGCTTAGTGGAGCCCGCAACTAATGAAAAACTGTTTTTT; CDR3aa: CASSLVEPATNEKLFF
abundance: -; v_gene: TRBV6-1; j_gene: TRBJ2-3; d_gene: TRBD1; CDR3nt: TGTGCCAGCAGTGAAGCGGGACAGGGGACAGATACGCAGTATTTT; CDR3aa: CASSEAGQGTDTQYF
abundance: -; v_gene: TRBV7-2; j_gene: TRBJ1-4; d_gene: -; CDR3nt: TGTGCCAGCAGCTTAAACAGACAGCTAAATGAAAAACTGTTTTTT; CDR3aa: CASSLNRQLNEKLFF
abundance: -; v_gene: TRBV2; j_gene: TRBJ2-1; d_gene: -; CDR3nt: TGTGCCAGCAGTGAATCGGGGTACAATGAGCAGTTCTTC; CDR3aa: CASSESGYNEQFF
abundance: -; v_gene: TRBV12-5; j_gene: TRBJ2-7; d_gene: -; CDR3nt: TGTGCTAGTGGTCCCGGCCAGTTTTTGGAGCAGTACTTC; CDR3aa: CASGPGQFLEQYF
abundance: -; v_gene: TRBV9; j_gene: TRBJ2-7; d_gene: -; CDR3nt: TGTGCCAGCAGCGCCGGGACACAGAACGAGCAGTACTTC; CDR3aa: CASSAGTQNEQYF
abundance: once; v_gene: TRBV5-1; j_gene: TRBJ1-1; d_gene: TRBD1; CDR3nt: TGCGCCAGCAGCTTGGCGGACAGGTTGAGGTCTGAAGCTTTCTTT; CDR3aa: CASSLADRLRSEAFF
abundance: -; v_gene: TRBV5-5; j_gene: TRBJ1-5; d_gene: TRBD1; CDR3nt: TGTGCCAGCAGTGAGCAGGGGGCGGGTCAGCCCCAGCATTTT; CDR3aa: CASSEQGAGQPQHF
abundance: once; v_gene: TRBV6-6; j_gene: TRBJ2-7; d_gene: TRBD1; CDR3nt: TGTGCCAGCAGTTACCCAGGACAGGGACTTAGCGAGCAGTACTTC; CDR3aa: CASSYPGQGLSEQYF
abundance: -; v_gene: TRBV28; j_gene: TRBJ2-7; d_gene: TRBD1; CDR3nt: TGTGCCAGCAGTCACGGGACAGCTGACTTGGACGAGCAGTACTTC; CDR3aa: CASSHGTADLDEQYF
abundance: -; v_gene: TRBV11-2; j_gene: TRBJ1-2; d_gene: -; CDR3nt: TGTGCCAGCAGTTTTAGGACAGCCTATGGCTACACCTTC; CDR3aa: CASSFRTAYGYTF
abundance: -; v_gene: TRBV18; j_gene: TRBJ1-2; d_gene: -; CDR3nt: TGTGCCAGCTCTCCGAGTGCGGCAGTAGATGGCTACACCTTC; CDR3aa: CASSPSAAVDGYTF